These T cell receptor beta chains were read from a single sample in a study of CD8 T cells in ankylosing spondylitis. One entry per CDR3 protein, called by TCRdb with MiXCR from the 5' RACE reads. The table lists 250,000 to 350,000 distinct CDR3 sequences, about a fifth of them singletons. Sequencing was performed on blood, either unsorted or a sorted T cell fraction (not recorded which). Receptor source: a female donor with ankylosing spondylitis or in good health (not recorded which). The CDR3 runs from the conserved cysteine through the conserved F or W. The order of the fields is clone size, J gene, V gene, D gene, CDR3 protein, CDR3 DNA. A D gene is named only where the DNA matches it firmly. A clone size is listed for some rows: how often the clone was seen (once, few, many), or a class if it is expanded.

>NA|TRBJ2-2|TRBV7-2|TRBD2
CASSLARTSGERELFF
TGTGCCAGCAGCTTAGCACGTACTAGCGGGGAGAGGGAGCTGTTTTTT
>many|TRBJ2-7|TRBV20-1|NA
CSATQGYEQYF
TGCAGTGCCACTCAGGGCTACGAGCAGTACTTC
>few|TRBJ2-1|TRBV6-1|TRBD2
CASKQAGGNEQFF
TGTGCCAGCAAACAAGCGGGAGGAAATGAGCAGTTCTTC
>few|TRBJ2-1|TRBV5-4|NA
CASSSGSSGHNEQFF
TGTGCCAGCAGCTCCGGTAGCTCGGGCCACAATGAGCAGTTCTTC
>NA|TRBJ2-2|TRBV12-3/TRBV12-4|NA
CASTRLASGELFF
TGTGCCAGCACCCGCCTAGCGTCCGGGGAGCTGTTTTTT
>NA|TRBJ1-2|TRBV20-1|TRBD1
CSAAGQVNYGYTF
TGCAGTGCCGCGGGACAGGTGAACTATGGCTACACCTTC
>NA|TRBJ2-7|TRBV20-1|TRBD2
CSASSGGGDRDEQYF
TGCAGTGCTAGTTCCGGGGGGGGCGATCGGGACGAGCAGTACTTC
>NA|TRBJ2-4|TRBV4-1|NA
CASSQLPDYRNIQYF
TGCGCCAGCAGCCAACTCCCCGACTACCGAAACATTCAGTACTTC
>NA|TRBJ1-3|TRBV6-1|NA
CASRPTGHGNTIYF
TGTGCCAGCAGGCCTACAGGGCACGGAAACACCATATATTTT
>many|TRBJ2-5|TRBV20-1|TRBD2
CSAPPLAGEETQYF
TGCAGTGCTCCGCCTCTAGCGGGAGAAGAGACCCAGTACTTC
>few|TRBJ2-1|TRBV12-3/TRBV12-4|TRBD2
CASSTGGLAGYEQFF
TGTGCCAGCAGCACCGGGGGGCTAGCGGGATATGAGCAGTTCTTC
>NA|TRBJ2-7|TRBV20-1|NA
CSARQGAWQGSLEQYF
TGCAGTGCTAGACAAGGCGCGTGGCAGGGATCCCTCGAGCAGTACTTC
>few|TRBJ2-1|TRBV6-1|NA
CASSTIRGSSYNEQFF
TGTGCCAGCAGCACAATAAGGGGGAGCTCCTACAATGAGCAGTTCTTC
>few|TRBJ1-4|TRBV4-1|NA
CASSHQTENEKLFF
TGCGCCAGCAGCCATCAGACCGAGAATGAAAAACTGTTTTTT
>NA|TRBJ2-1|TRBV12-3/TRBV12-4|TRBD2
CASRTGTSVTEQFF
TGTGCCAGCAGGACCGGGACTAGCGTCACTGAGCAGTTCTTC
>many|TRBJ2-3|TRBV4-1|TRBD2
CASSQEKALAGGNTQYF
TGCGCCAGCAGCCAAGAGAAAGCACTAGCGGGAGGAAACACGCAGTATTTT
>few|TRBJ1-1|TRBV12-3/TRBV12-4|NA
CASGSGSWGGTEAFF
TGTGCCAGCGGTTCCGGGTCCTGGGGAGGCACTGAAGCTTTCTTT
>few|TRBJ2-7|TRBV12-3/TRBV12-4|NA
CASSALSGYYEQYF
TGTGCCAGCAGCGCACTCTCCGGATACTACGAGCAGTACTTC
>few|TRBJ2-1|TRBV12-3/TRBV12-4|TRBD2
CASRKSTGTSGKEAREQFF
TGTGCCAGCCGTAAATCGACCGGGACTAGCGGGAAGGAGGCGCGGGAGCAGTTCTTC
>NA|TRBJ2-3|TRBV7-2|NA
CASSLVEGVDTQYF
TGTGCCAGCAGCTTAGTTGAGGGCGTCGATACGCAGTATTTT
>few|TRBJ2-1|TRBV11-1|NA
CASSLSQGNEQFF
TGTGCCAGCAGCTTAAGCCAAGGGAATGAGCAGTTCTTC
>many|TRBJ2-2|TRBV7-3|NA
CASSSTGTGELFF
TGTGCCAGCAGCTCCACGGGCACCGGGGAGCTGTTTTTT